Listed here are 8 T cell receptor beta chains from one sample, sequenced in a study of cytomegalovirus exposure and HLA in healthy donors. Primers included in the PCR were 60 Vbeta and 13 Jbeta primers. Assay used: immunoSEQ multiplex PCR; TCRdb lists only in-frame clones, some missing. The sample comprises more than 120,000 clones, roughly four fifths of which are singletons, and less than 3% rests with the top ten. The material sequenced was PBMCs. These receptors all stem from a male donor in good health and CMV-seronegative.

V is TRBV5-4 and J is TRBJ2-7, with D perhaps TRBD1 (6 bases). This CDR3 has 15 residues. Looked up from germline, CDR1 is SGHNT and CDR2 is YYREEE (reference sequence). V was pared by 3 bases and J by 2 bases, with 15 bases between. Here the CDR3 DNA reads TGTGCCAGCAGCTATGCAGCCAGGGGCACCTACGAGCAGTACTTC. Its translation: CASSYAARGTYEQYF.

The chain uses TRBV5-1 and TRBJ1-5; 8 positions agree with TRBD1. The CDR3 length is 16 residues. Per germline, CDR1 SGHRS and CDR2 YFSETQ. Germline trimming cut 6 bases from V and 0 bases from J; bases unmatched to any gene: 8. CDR3 bases: TGCGCCAGCAAGCGGGACAGGACCTCTAGCAATCAGCCCCAGCATTTT. Translation gives CASKRDRTSSNQPQHF.

V and J are TRBV7-3 and TRBJ1-1, with D unresolved. V lost 5 bases and J lost 0, with 7 bases in between. This CDR3 has 13 amino acids. Germline CDR1 is SGHTA and CDR2 is FQGTGA. The CDR3 DNA follows: TGTGCCAGCAGCCGCAACATGAACACTGAAGCTTTCTTT. This sequence encodes CASSRNMNTEAFF.

The V gene is TRBV5-6, the J gene TRBJ2-7; D is unclear. The V end lost 4 bases, the J end lost 6 bases, and 14 bases lay between the germline ends. The CDR3 covers 13 residues. Germline loops: CDR1 SGHDT, CDR2 YYEEEE. CDR3 sequence reads: CASSHRPEFEQYF. The DNA for the CDR3 is TGTGCCAGCAGCCACCGTCCCGAGTTCGAGCAGTACTTC.

The chain is built from TRBV5-1 and TRBJ2-7, with unresolved D. The germline V gene encodes CDR1 SGHRS and CDR2 YFSETQ. CDR3 size: 11 residues. V lost 8 bases, J lost 6 bases, and 12 bases lay in between. Written as DNA, the CDR3 is TGCGCCAGTGCGGAGAGCTCCGAGCAGTACTTC. Translation: CASAESSEQYF.

This clone turned up a few times. CDR3 DNA: TGTGCCAGCAGCTTGACAGGGTCCAACACCGGGGAGCTGTTTTTT. Translated: CASSLTGSNTGELFF. The chain combines TRBV7-3 with TRBJ2-2; 7 bases agree with TRBD1. This CDR3 is 15 amino acids long. V trimming: 3 bases; J trimming: 2 bases; junction bases outside the gene matches: 3. Germline-derived CDR1 and CDR2 are SGHTA and FQGTGA.

Concerning this clone: The junction and the germline gene differ at one end; a read error may be behind it. The rearrangement joins TRBV27 to TRBJ2-5; tentative D call: TRBD2 (5 bases). CDR1 and CDR2 (germline): MNHEY, SMNVEV (reference sequence). The CDR3 runs 14 residues. Written as DNA, the CDR3 is TGTGTCAGCAGTGTTCGGAGACCGGGGGAGACCCAGTACTTC. Protein sequence: CVSSVRRPGETQYF.

The chain is built from TRBV7-2 and TRBJ2-7, with TRBD2 matching over 9 bases. This CDR3 has 15 residues. Trimming took 6 bases from V and 5 from J; bases not matched to a gene: 11. Per germline, CDR1 SGHTA and CDR2 FQGNSA. Here the CDR3 reads CASSRAGLANHEQYF. The CDR3 DNA follows: TGTGCCAGCAGTAGGGCGGGACTAGCTAACCACGAGCAGTACTTC.